The 18 T cell receptor beta chains below were found in one sample sequenced in a study of cytotoxic CD8 clonotypes in ibrutinib-treated CLL. Generated by immunoSEQ multiplex PCR, the TCRdb table keeps only in-frame clones and is missing some. This sample has about 19,000 clones, with roughly 80% found just once. The sequencing used PBMCs, collected before ibrutinib treatment. The receptors were gathered from a human donor with chronic lymphocytic leukemia.

CDR3 bases: TGCGCCAGCAGCTACGGCGACAGGGGGGAACCCCTCCACTTT. Protein product: CASSYGDRGEPLHF. V and J are TRBV5-1 and TRBJ1-6, with 9 bases matching TRBD1. V gave up 3 bases and J gave up 12 bases; unmatched junction bases: 7. CDR1 and CDR2 from the germline V gene are SGHRS and YFSETQ. CDR3 size: 14 residues.

V gene TRBV4-1 combines with J gene TRBJ2-7; D may be TRBD2 (6 bases). There are 14 residues in the CDR3. Germline V gives CDR1 MGHRA, CDR2 YSYEKL. The germline V and J ends were trimmed by 2 bases and 6 bases, with 14 bases remaining between them. The CDR3 coding sequence is TGCGCCAGCAGCCAATCTCGGCAGGGAGGCGAGCAGTACTTC. Amino acids: CASSQSRQGGEQYF.

The chain has TRBV9 and TRBJ2-7; D possibly matches TRBD1 or TRBD2 (5 bases each). Trimming removed 0 bases at V and 5 bases at J, with 9 bases between. This CDR3 is 13 amino acids long. Germline loops: CDR1 SGDLS, CDR2 YYNGEE. CDR3 DNA: TGTGCCAGCAGCGTAGTTGAGGGGCACGAGCAGTACTTC. It yields the protein CASSVVEGHEQYF.

The chain combines TRBV11-2 with TRBJ2-4, with TRBD2 identical over 7 bases. Trimming removed 5 bases from V and 3 bases from J; junction bases left unmatched: 4. Germline V lookup: CDR1 SGHAT, CDR2 FQNNGV. CDR3 length: 14 amino acids. The CDR3 spells CASSPGLGKNIQYF. In DNA form, the CDR3 reads TGTGCCAGCAGCCCAGGACTAGGCAAAAACATTCAGTACTTC.

V and J are TRBV5-1 and TRBJ1-4; tentatively, D is TRBD1 (6 bases). The CDR3 has 15 residues. Germline CDR1 reads SGHRS; CDR2 reads YFSETQ. V gave up 4 bases and J gave up 4 bases, with 14 bases separating them. CDR3 residues: CASSLGRGGNEKLFF. In DNA form, the CDR3 reads TGCGCCAGCAGCCTCGGTCGAGGGGGTAATGAAAAACTGTTTTTT.

The genes are TRBV6-5 and TRBJ1-3, with no clear D. With 4 bases removed from V and 3 bases from J, the gap between germline ends came to 1 base. Per the germline V gene, CDR1 is MNHEY and CDR2 is SVGAGI. This CDR3 contains 11 residues. The CDR3 coding sequence is TGTGCCAGCAGTTTTGGAAACACCATATATTTT. Amino acid sequence: CASSFGNTIYF.

The chain is built from TRBV7-2 and TRBJ2-5, with 11 bases fitting TRBD2. Germline V gene data show CDR1 as SGHTA and CDR2 as FQGNSA. Germline trimming cut 1 base from V and 4 bases from J; bases unmatched to any gene: 8. CDR3 size: 17 residues. This chain's CDR3 is CASSLVRLAGGLETQYF. DNA for the CDR3: TGTGCCAGCAGCTTAGTCAGGCTAGCGGGGGGATTAGAGACCCAGTACTTC.

V usage is TRBV5-4 and J usage is TRBJ1-2, with TRBD1 matching 8 bases. Germline-derived CDR1 and CDR2 are SGHNT and YYREEE (reference sequence). The CDR3 contains 16 residues. After removal of 0 bases from V and 2 bases from J, the junction contained 6 bases not matched to a gene. CDR3 nucleotide sequence: TGTGCCAGCAGCTTGGGGAGCAGGGGGCAGAACTATGGCTACACCTTC. Protein sequence: CASSLGSRGQNYGYTF. Based on the CDR3 plus reference TRBV5-4 and TRBJ1-2, the full variable domain is ETGVTQSPTHLIKTRGQQVTLRCSSQSGHNTVSWYQQALGQGPQFIFQYYREEENGRGNFPPRFSGLQFPNYSSELNVNALELDDSALYLCASSLGSRGQNYGYTFGSGTRLTVV.

In this sample, this clone turned up a few times. The rearrangement joins TRBV15 to TRBJ2-2, with 8 nucleotides matching TRBD1. V lost 3 bases to trimming and J lost 2 bases; unmatched junction nucleotides: 2. This CDR3 has 15 residues. CDR1 LNHNV and CDR2 YYDKDF come from the germline V gene (reference sequence). The CDR3 here is CATSSSGGNTGELFF. For the CDR3, the DNA is TGTGCCACCAGCAGTTCAGGGGGCAACACCGGGGAGCTGTTTTTT.

The CDR3 loop is CASSLIADMEQYF. The CDR3 DNA reads TGTGCCAGCAGCTTAATCGCGGATATGGAGCAGTACTTC. J is TRBJ2-7 and V is TRBV7-3; D not resolved. This CDR3 has 13 amino acids. In germline, CDR1 is SGHTA, CDR2 FQGTGA. V was shortened by 1 base and J by 7 bases, with 11 bases between the two germline ends.

The V and J genes are TRBV10-3 and TRBJ2-7; possibly TRBD1 for D (7 bases). CDR1 and CDR2 (germline): ENHRY, SYGVKD. CDR3 length: 14 residues. V gave up 3 bases and J gave up 3 bases, with 12 bases separating them. The chain's CDR3 is CAISEGQGGYEQYF. CDR3 bases: TGTGCCATCAGTGAAGGGCAGGGGGGCTACGAGCAGTACTTC.

This clone was observed a few times. This sequence joins TRBV19 and TRBJ2-7; 8 nucleotides line up with TRBD2. V lost 4 bases, J lost 0 bases, and 2 bases stayed unmatched. The germline gives CDR1 LNHDA, CDR2 SQIVND (reference sequence). This CDR3 contains 14 residues. Here the CDR3 DNA reads TGTGCCAGTAGTAGCGGGGGGCCCTCCTACGAGCAGTACTTC. It codes for CASSSGGPSYEQYF.

This clone was detected once. The chain carries TRBV5-1 and TRBJ1-2; no firm D call. With 4 bases removed from V and 5 bases from J, the gap between germline ends came to 9 bases. Germline V lookup: CDR1 SGHRS, CDR2 YFSETQ. CDR3 length: 12 residues. CDR3: CASSLDKYGYTF. Written as DNA, the CDR3 is TGCGCCAGCAGCCTAGACAAGTATGGCTACACCTTC. The whole variable domain, remainder taken from reference TRBV5-1 and TRBJ1-2, is KAGVTQTPRYLIKTRGQQVTLSCSPISGHRSVSWYQQTPGQGLQFLFEYFSETQRNKGNFPGRFSGRQFSNSRSEMNVSTLELGDSALYLCASSLDKYGYTFGSGTRLTVV.

The gene calls are TRBV18 and TRBJ1-5, with 8 bases matching TRBD1. Germline CDR1 reads KGHSH; CDR2 reads LQKENI. This CDR3 contains 13 residues. V lost 6 bases and J lost 4; bases outside the gene matches: 2. The DNA for the CDR3 is TGTGCCAGCTCTCGGGACAGGAATCAGCCCCAGCATTTT. It is translated as CASSRDRNQPQHF.

This chain joins TRBV4-1 and TRBJ2-5; TRBD2 agrees at 8 bases. Losses at the gene ends were 2 bases for V and 4 bases for J; bases not matched to a gene: 3. The CDR3 runs to 14 residues. Germline CDR1 reads MGHRA; CDR2 reads YSYEKL. The CDR3 DNA is TGCGCCAGCAGCCAAATAGCGGGGATAGAGACCCAGTACTTC. Protein sequence: CASSQIAGIETQYF.

The CDR3 region is CATAKTPHQETQYF. The DNA of the CDR3 is TGTGCCACAGCTAAGACCCCGCACCAAGAGACCCAGTACTTC. This sequence joins TRBV27 and TRBJ2-5, with D hard to call. Trimming took off 10 bases at V and 0 bases at J, with 15 bases between the two ends. CDR1 MNHEY and CDR2 SMNVEV come from the germline V gene (reference sequence). The CDR3 contains 14 residues.

The CDR3 is CASSIRQSGTGNTEAFF. The CDR3 region has the DNA TGTGCCAGTAGTATTCGACAATCCGGGACAGGGAACACTGAAGCTTTCTTT. V and J are TRBV19 and TRBJ1-1, with 8 bases lining up with TRBD1. The CDR3 extends over 17 amino acids. V lost 3 bases, J lost 1 base, and 10 bases stayed unmatched. From germline, CDR1 is LNHDA and CDR2 SQIVND (reference sequence).

Only a few counts were recorded for this clone. The chain has TRBV7-2 and TRBJ1-4, with 9 positions matching TRBD1. In germline, CDR1 is SGHTA, CDR2 FQGNSA. V was pared by 1 base and J by 4 bases, with 1 base of the junction left unmatched. This CDR3 has 15 amino acids. The CDR3 is CASSLDRGLNEKLFF. Written as DNA, the CDR3 is TGTGCCAGCAGCTTAGACAGGGGGCTTAATGAAAAACTGTTTTTT.